Sequencing of this TCR beta chain was carried out in a study of T cell changes during pregnancy in multiple sclerosis. This CDR3 has 13 residues. The ends were cut back, 0 bases at V and 9 bases at J, with 12 bases in the middle. CDR1 is MNHEY and CDR2 is SVGAGI in the germline V gene. Assay: immunoSEQ multiplex PCR; the TCRdb copy retains only in-frame clones and omits some. Counted here are about 80,000 clones, approximately 90% occurring once; the ten biggest clones make up 2.5% to 3%. The sequence derives from a female donor with multiple sclerosis, enrolled in a pregnancy study. The sequenced sample was peripheral blood, obtained before pregnancy. The chain is built from TRBV6-5 and TRBJ2-7; D unresolved. CDR3 nucleotides: TGTGCCAGCAGTTACTCGGTGGCGGCTCGGCAGTACTTC. As protein: CASSYSVAARQYF.